One and the same sample provided the 31 T cell receptor beta chains below, sequenced in a study of tumor and adjacent non-tumor tissue in lung cancer. The template was RNA from unsorted bulk tissue. The library came from three nested PCR rounds adapted from ARM-PCR protocols. TCRdb analysed the multiplex PCR reads with MiXCR anew, one entry per CDR3 protein. The repertoire consists of over 110,000 distinct CDR3 sequences, with 60% to 70% occurring once and the leading ten covering around a sixth. The sequenced sample consisted of lung tumor tissue. Receptors originate from a man in his 60s with small cell lung cancer.

Comment on this clonotype: One junction end disagrees with the germline gene, perhaps due to a read error. V and J are TRBV6-5 and TRBJ1-3; D is undetermined. The germline V gene encodes CDR1 MNHEY and CDR2 SVGAGI. The CDR3 has 15 residues. The CDR3 DNA sequence: TGTGCCAGCAGTTTGCGAAGGCTTTCTGGGAACACCATATATTTT. As protein: CASSLRRLSGNTIYF.

The V gene is TRBV12-3 or TRBV12-4, the J gene TRBJ2-3; D not certain. Trimming took 3 bases from V and 11 from J, leaving 12 bases between them. The CDR3 is 12 residues long. CDR3 protein: CASSFGRQLQYF. CDR3 in DNA: TGTGCCAGCAGTTTTGGTAGGCAGTTGCAGTATTTT.

This clonotype was picked up a small number of times. The chain is built from TRBV6-2 or TRBV6-3 and TRBJ2-7; the D is unclear. Germline CDR1 is MNHEY and CDR2 is SVGEGT. V was clipped by 8 bases and J by 7 bases, with 18 bases between them. This CDR3 has 13 residues. The CDR3, as DNA: TGTGCCAGCGGCAACGACATAGCTCGGGAGCAGTACTTC. Translation: CASGNDIAREQYF.

The V call is TRBV20-1, the J call TRBJ2-1, with 13 positions matching TRBD2. Per germline, CDR1 DFQATT and CDR2 SNEGSKA (reference sequence). The CDR3 covers 14 residues. Trimming at V came to 6 bases and at J to 9 bases, leaving 8 bases not matched to a gene. The CDR3 spells CSAQGLAGRFEQFF. CDR3 bases: TGCAGTGCCCAGGGACTAGCGGGAAGATTTGAGCAGTTCTTC.

As concerns this clonotype: This may come from a read error, since a much larger clone is one base off. This chain uses TRBV20-1 with TRBJ2-3; 9 bases are a match to TRBD2. This CDR3 region has 16 residues. Looked up from germline, CDR1 is DFQATT and CDR2 is SNEGSKA (reference sequence). The CDR3 is CSARGGLAGTTDTRYF. As DNA, the CDR3 is TGCAGTGCTAGAGGAGGGCTAGCGGGAACCACAGATACGCGGTATTTT.

J is TRBJ1-5 and V is TRBV29-1; a possible D gene is TRBD1 (6 bases). Matching the DNA end better, TRBJ2-3 makes the J call doubtful. Germline CDR1 and CDR2: SQVTM and ANQGSEA. This CDR3 is built from 13 residues. In nucleotides, the CDR3 is TGCAGTGCCACACAGGGTAACAGTCAGCCTCAGTATTTT. Its protein product is CSATQGNSQPQYF.

As regards this clonotype: A much larger clone differs from this one at a single base, so this may be a read error. V is TRBV20-1 and J is TRBJ2-1; D is unclear. The V and J ends lost 5 bases and 3 bases respectively, with 11 bases between them. CDR3 length: 13 residues. Germline CDR1 DFQATT, CDR2 SNEGSKA (reference sequence). Here the CDR3 reads CSAPAAVYNEQFF. CDR3 coding DNA: TGCAGTGCTCCAGCTGCTGTCTACAATGAGCAGTTCTTC.

The rearrangement links TRBV20-1 to TRBJ2-3; no clear D gene. With 6 bases removed from V and 2 bases from J, the gap between germline ends came to 15 bases. The CDR3 has 14 amino acids. Germline CDR1 is DFQATT and CDR2 is SNEGSKA (reference sequence). The CDR3 nucleotides read TGCAGTGCCTTTCGTTCTACTCACACAGATACGCAGTATTTT. Its protein product is CSAFRSTHTDTQYF.

As regards this clonotype: The junction and the germline gene differ at one end; a read error may be behind it. The chain has TRBV20-1 and TRBJ1-2, with a tentative D call TRBD1 (6 bases). From germline, CDR1 is DFQATT and CDR2 SNEGSKA (reference sequence). There are 16 residues in the CDR3. The CDR3 region is CSVRDQTTGGGYGYSF. For the CDR3, the DNA is TGCAGTGTTAGAGACCAAACTACAGGCGGGGGCTATGGCTACAGCTTC.

The chain recombines TRBV5-1 with TRBJ1-1; no clear D gene. Trimming removed 0 bases from V and 0 bases from J, with 12 bases in between. The CDR3 has 16 amino acids. CDR1 and CDR2 (germline): SGHRS, YFSETQ. CDR3 loop: CASSLEPWGMNTEAFF. The CDR3 DNA follows: TGCGCCAGCAGCTTGGAACCTTGGGGTATGAACACTGAAGCTTTCTTT.

Turning to this clonotype: This could be a read error, since a much larger clone is one nucleotide away. V usage is TRBV20-1 and J usage is TRBJ1-3; 8 nucleotides line up with TRBD1. Unmatched junction bases numbered 2, after V lost 4 bases and J lost 6 bases. The germline V gene encodes CDR1 DFQATT and CDR2 SNEGSKA (reference sequence). There are 12 residues in the CDR3. Here the CDR3 reads CSATQGENTIYF. In DNA form, the CDR3 reads TGCAGTGCTACACAGGGGGAAAACACCATATATTTT.

In this sample, this clonotype turned up a few times. This chain links TRBV6-1 with TRBJ2-2; weak D call: TRBD1 (5 bases). This CDR3 region has 13 residues. CDR1 is MNHNS and CDR2 is SASEGT in the germline V gene. Trimming removed 8 bases from V and 2 bases from J, with 9 bases in between. CDR3 sequence (DNA): TGTGCCAGCTGTACAGGAAACACCGGGGAGCTGTTTTTT. As protein: CASCTGNTGELFF.

The chain combines TRBV7-8 with TRBJ2-7; 7 nucleotides agree with TRBD1. The V gene's germline CDR1 is SGHVS and CDR2 FQNEAQ. CDR3 size: 15 residues. The trim removed 5 bases at V and 6 bases at J, leaving 13 bases unmatched. CDR3 nucleotides: TGTGCCAGCAGCCCGGGACAGTGGGCGCTTGGCGAGCAGTACTTC. Amino acid sequence: CASSPGQWALGEQYF.

The rearrangement links TRBV6-6 to TRBJ2-4; D is unresolved. The CDR3 covers 16 residues. Germline assignment: CDR1 MNHNY and CDR2 SVGAGI (reference sequence). V lost 9 bases, J lost 0 bases, and 18 bases lay in between. The CDR3 reads CASSTLALVAKNIQYF. The CDR3 DNA is TGTGCCAGTAGCACACTCGCATTGGTAGCCAAAAACATTCAGTACTTC.

In its sample, this clonotype was seen many times. This chain connects TRBV6-1 to TRBJ1-5; D is undetermined. The germline V and J ends were trimmed by 6 bases and 0 bases, with 12 bases remaining between them. The CDR3 sequence is 15 residues long. The germline V gene encodes CDR1 MNHNS and CDR2 SASEGT. The CDR3 nucleotides read TGTGCCAGCAGCAGTGGAAAACTTAGCAATCAGCCCCAGCATTTT. It codes for CASSSGKLSNQPQHF.

This clonotype was detected a few times. One junction end does not reproduce the germline sequence, and a read error may be involved. The chain employs TRBV6-5 and TRBJ2-7, with D possibly matching TRBD1 (6 bases). Germline V CDR1 and CDR2: MNHEY, SVGAGI. This CDR3 spans 12 amino acids. The CDR3 DNA is TGTGTCAGCAGCTTACCGAGGGGGGAGCAGTACTTC. As protein: CVSSLPRGEQYF.

Remarks on this clonotype: Because it lacks the conserved phenylalanine or tryptophan at the end, this CDR3 is likely a read error. V usage is TRBV4-1 and J usage is TRBJ1-4, with D perhaps TRBD1 (6 bases). CDR1 is MGHRA and CDR2 is YSYEKL in the germline V gene. The CDR3 runs to 15 residues. Written as DNA, the CDR3 is TGCGCCAGTAGCCGGGGGGCAGGGGAAGGCGAAAAACTGTTTCTT. Translated: CASSRGAGEGEKLFL.

Concerning this clonotype itself: An end of the junction differs from the germline gene, which may be a read error. This rearrangement joins TRBV4-1 to TRBJ2-7; no firm D call. The germline V gene has CDR1 MGHRA and CDR2 YSYEKL. This CDR3 is built from 14 residues. Here the CDR3 reads CASSLPDSSYEQCF. The DNA of the CDR3 is TGCGCCAGCAGCCTGCCGGATAGCTCCTACGAGCAGTGCTTC.

Worth noting for this clonotype: A much larger clonotype is one base distant, so this may be a read error. The chain combines TRBV20-1 with TRBJ1-1; 9 bases map to TRBD1. CDR3 length: 13 amino acids. J was trimmed by 4 bases and V by 7 bases; bases with no gene match: 7. Per germline, CDR1 DFQATT and CDR2 SNEGSKA (reference sequence). Written as DNA, the CDR3 is TGCAGTGTTAGTAGACAGGGGGTCACTGAAGCTTTCTTT. Its translation: CSVSRQGVTEAFF.

The rearrangement uses TRBV6-5 and TRBJ2-1; TRBD2 matches at 9 bases. The length of the CDR3 is 14 residues. The ends lost 0 bases at V and 12 bases at J; junction bases unmatched: 6. From germline, CDR1 is MNHEY and CDR2 SVGAGI. This chain's CDR3 is CASSYSEAGGLQFF. The CDR3 DNA is TGTGCCAGCAGTTACTCGGAGGCGGGAGGGTTGCAGTTCTTC.

Worth noting for this clonotype: A much larger clone sits a single nucleotide away, making a read error possible. In this CDR3 the conserved last residue, phenylalanine or tryptophan, is missing, so a read error is likely. The V call is TRBV6-6, the J call TRBJ2-1; D uncertain. The ends were cut back, 0 bases at V and 7 bases at J, with 4 bases in the middle. Germline loops: CDR1 MNHNY, CDR2 SVGAGI (reference sequence). The CDR3 consists of 12 residues. CDR3 coding DNA: TGTGCCAGCAGTTACTCGACGAATGAGCAGTTCTCC. Translated, it gives CASSYSTNEQFS.

This rearrangement joins TRBV20-1 to TRBJ2-1; TRBD2 aligns across 9 bases. CDR3 length: 9 residues. V was pared by 8 bases and J by 15 bases, with 5 bases of the junction left unmatched. The V gene's germline CDR1 is DFQATT and CDR2 SNEGSKA (reference sequence). CDR3 bases: TGCAGTTCGAGCGGGAGGATGTTCTTC. Its protein is CSSSGRMFF.

In regard to this clonotype: The CDR3 end shows no conserved phenylalanine or tryptophan, and so a read error is likely. The V call is TRBV28, the J call TRBJ1-1; 8 bases align to TRBD1. Germline V gene lookup returns CDR1 MDHEN and CDR2 SYDVKM. This CDR3 is 14 amino acids long. The V segment lost 4 bases and the J segment 0 bases; nucleotides outside the gene matches: 1. CDR3 region: CASSYRGMNTEAFL. CDR3 sequence (DNA): TGTGCCAGCAGTTACAGGGGGATGAACACTGAAGCTTTCCTT.

Note on this clonotype: The junction does not match germline at one end; this may be a read error. The rearrangement joins TRBV12-3 or TRBV12-4 to TRBJ2-2, with a weak D call TRBD1 (6 bases). CDR3 length equals 13 residues. CDR3 residues: CASREQGTVELFF. The CDR3 nucleotides are TGTGCCAGCAGGGAACAGGGTACCGTGGAGCTGTTTTTT.

This clonotype was observed many times. The rearrangement uses TRBV7-9 and TRBJ2-7; 8 bases are shared with TRBD2. CDR1 and CDR2 (germline): SEHNR, FQNEAQ (reference sequence). The CDR3 covers 13 residues. Germline trimming cut 3 bases from V and 3 bases from J; bases unmatched to any gene: 1. CDR3 region: CASSFGGVYEQYF. CDR3 bases: TGTGCCAGCAGCTTCGGGGGGGTCTACGAGCAGTACTTC.

The chain links TRBV6-5 to TRBJ2-3; possible D gene TRBD1, 5 bases. In germline, CDR1 is MNHEY, CDR2 SVGAGI. The CDR3 has 15 residues. V was trimmed by 2 bases and J by 2 bases, leaving 11 bases between them. The CDR3 DNA sequence: TGTGCCAGCAGTTACCGGGCAGGGAACACAGATACGCAGTATTTT. The encoded protein is CASSYRAGNTDTQYF.

Concerning this clonotype itself: In this CDR3 the conserved last residue, phenylalanine or tryptophan, is missing, so a read error is likely. Because the CDR3's place on the DNA is in doubt, the DNA is left out and the CDR3 is given as listed by TCRdb. The V and J genes are TRBV12-3 or TRBV12-4 and TRBJ2-1; TRBD2, as called in the table, went unchecked against the DNA. The CDR3 numbers 15 amino acids, ends counted. The CDR3: CASRKTSSSRDEHFI.

CDR3 in DNA: TGCGCCAGCAGCCTTAGGTACTCCGGGACAGGGGGCGCAGGAACTGAAGCTTTCTTT. It yields the protein CASSLRYSGTGGAGTEAFF. The chain couples TRBV4-1 to TRBJ1-1, with 12 bases identical to TRBD1. The CDR3 is 19 residues long. Germline V gives CDR1 MGHRA, CDR2 YSYEKL. After removal of 4 bases from V and 5 bases from J, the junction contained 17 bases not matched to a gene.

With respect to this clonotype: The junction and the germline gene differ at one end; a read error may be behind it. The gene calls are TRBV11-1 and TRBJ1-1; TRBD1 aligns across 9 bases. The CDR3 covers 14 residues. The germline gives CDR1 SGHAT, CDR2 FQDESV (reference sequence). The CDR3 coding sequence is TGTACCAGGAGCTCACAGGGGGCGAACGCTGAAGCTTTCTTT. This sequence encodes CTRSSQGANAEAFF.

This clonotype was seen a few times. This chain uses TRBV2 with TRBJ2-1; 9 bases line up with TRBD2. Looked up from germline, CDR1 is SNHLY and CDR2 is FYNNEI. Trimming removed 6 bases from V and 9 bases from J; junction bases left unmatched: 12. This CDR3 has 15 residues. The CDR3 is CASRGAGGPLSEQFF. As DNA, the CDR3 is TGTGCCAGCAGGGGAGCGGGAGGTCCCCTTAGTGAGCAGTTCTTC.

As concerns this clonotype: Possible read error: a much larger clone is one base away. The chain joins TRBV20-1 to TRBJ2-1; tentatively, D is TRBD1 (7 bases). The V gene lost 7 bases and the J gene lost 6 bases, with 22 bases spanning the gap. This CDR3 comprises 15 residues. In germline, CDR1 is DFQATT, CDR2 SNEGSKA (reference sequence). CDR3 in amino acids: CSVSRGDSPANEQFF. The CDR3 DNA reads as TGCAGTGTTAGCAGGGGGGACAGTCCCGCCAATGAGCAGTTCTTC.